The sequence of this T cell receptor beta chain was determined in a study of PD-1 blockade in classical Hodgkin lymphoma. Overall study findings and caveats: Patients with an early start, nivolumab under 1 year after ASCT, were excluded. Complete responders had baseline diversity similar to newly diagnosed patients. The drivers behind the repertoire differences, possibly disease activity or prior therapy, remain undefined. Reports indicated that newly diagnosed patients had lower baseline TCR diversity than healthy donors did.

Trimming took 8 bases from V and 4 from J, leaving 11 bases between them. Germline CDR1 is LNHNV and CDR2 is YYDKDF (reference sequence). CDR3 length: 13 amino acids. As for this clone: What it binds is not known.

TCRdb keeps only in-frame clones here, not all; method: immunoSEQ multiplex PCR. The sample consists of approximately 90,000 clones, 83% of them appearing once. Time point here: cycle 4 day 1 (C4D1), after 6 weeks of nivolumab. Each of the patients experienced relapse following autologous stem cell transplantation, and their brentuximab vedotin exposure differed. The sequenced sample was peripheral blood mononuclear cells (PBMCs), obtained before the fourth cycle of nivolumab. This receptor was identified in a human donor with classical Hodgkin lymphoma. The V gene is TRBV15, the J gene TRBJ1-4; possibly TRBD1 for D (5 bases). DNA for the CDR3: TGTGCCACCGAGGGGTGGAGTAATGAAAAACTGTTTTTT. This translates into CATEGWSNEKLFF.